The rows below give T cell receptor beta chains drawn from one sample of a study of blood T cells in healthy people across ages. One entry per CDR3 protein, called by TCRdb with MiXCR from the 5' RACE reads. The data show roughly 1,100,000 distinct CDR3 sequences, about 23% seen once. These records were also assigned to another study, of T cells of mothers and their children.

The specimen was blood. The receptors were sampled from a girl aged 2-15 years in good health. Each CDR3 is given with its conserved first and last residue. Not every row has a clone size; where given, it reads once, few, many or a size class.

V: TRBV4-3
J: TRBJ2-1
length: 16
size: .
CDR3: CASSRTGTGIGNEQFF

V: TRBV24-1
J: TRBJ1-2
length: 13
size: .
CDR3: CATNWDRAYGYTF

V: TRBV29-1
J: TRBJ1-2
length: 13
size: .
CDR3: CSVRTGRGYGYTF

V: TRBV2
J: TRBJ1-1
length: 15
size: few
CDR3: CASSVLQVAGAEAFF

V: TRBV20-1
J: TRBJ2-7
length: 16
size: .
CDR3: CSARDMAGPSSYEQYF

V: TRBV12-3/TRBV12-4
J: TRBJ2-5
length: 11
size: few
CDR3: CASITPGLSYF

V: TRBV7-8
J: TRBJ2-7
length: 14
size: .
CDR3: CASSSGTFSDEQYF

V: TRBV20-1
J: TRBJ2-1
length: 11
size: few
CDR3: CSAREAGKQFF

V: TRBV7-2
J: TRBJ1-2
length: 14
size: .
CDR3: CASSFTPSNYGYTF

V: TRBV28
J: TRBJ1-4
length: 14
size: few
CDR3: CASRTDRDGEKLFF

V: TRBV29-1
J: TRBJ2-7
length: 13
size: .
CDR3: CSVVSGYSYEQYF

V: TRBV29-1
J: TRBJ2-7
length: 14
size: .
CDR3: CSVESGTESYEQYF

V: TRBV7-2
J: TRBJ2-2
length: 13
size: few
CDR3: CASSPTRIGELFF

V: TRBV6-2/TRBV6-3
J: TRBJ1-2
length: 13
size: few
CDR3: CASRTLSPYGYTF

V: TRBV4-2
J: TRBJ2-3
length: 18
size: few
CDR3: CASSQEGGTTSSTDTQYF

V: TRBV4-3
J: TRBJ2-2
length: 14
size: .
CDR3: CASSLSWVTGELFF

V: TRBV5-4
J: TRBJ1-2
length: 16
size: few
CDR3: CASSLPVTGENYGYTF

V: TRBV6-5
J: TRBJ2-1
length: 16
size: .
CDR3: CASSSNTLTSYNEQFF

V: TRBV18
J: .
length: 16
size: .
CDR3: CASSLPTGVPDYEQYF

V: TRBV12-3/TRBV12-4
J: .
length: 13
size: few
CDR3: CASSLDDSGEQFF

V: TRBV29-1
J: TRBJ2-7
length: 15
size: .
CDR3: CSVEGLDRPPYEQYF

V: TRBV12-3/TRBV12-4
J: TRBJ1-5
length: 16
size: .
CDR3: CASRAPGGYSNQPQHF

V: TRBV6-5
J: TRBJ2-3
length: 15
size: .
CDR3: CASSYSPARTDTQYF

V: TRBV7-9
J: TRBJ2-1
length: 14
size: few
CDR3: CASSEQGREDEQFF

V: TRBV12-5
J: .
length: 18
size: .
CDR3: CASGFPKPGQGANYEQYF

V: TRBV24-1
J: TRBJ2-2
length: 14
size: .
CDR3: CATSDSLGPGELFF

V: TRBV7-8
J: TRBJ2-7
length: 14
size: few
CDR3: CASSLERWGYEQYF

V: TRBV7-7
J: .
length: 14
size: .
CDR3: CASTPLGSTAAQYF

V: TRBV6-1
J: TRBJ2-7
length: 14
size: few
CDR3: CASRDSRTPYEQYF

V: TRBV9
J: TRBJ1-4
length: 14
size: few
CDR3: CASSVDLTKEKLFF

V: TRBV12-3/TRBV12-4
J: TRBJ2-1
length: 15
size: .
CDR3: CASSGGLAGINEQFF

V: TRBV28
J: TRBJ2-7
length: 14
size: few
CDR3: CASSEWTRSYEQYF

V: TRBV29-1
J: TRBJ2-2
length: 14
size: .
CDR3: CSVIFPALTGELFF

V: TRBV19
J: TRBJ2-7
length: 14
size: few
CDR3: CASSIGLATYEQYF

V: TRBV11-2
J: .
length: 15
size: .
CDR3: CASSSDPGLTYEQYF

V: TRBV3-1
J: TRBJ1-1
length: 15
size: few
CDR3: CASSQGDREWAEAFF

V: TRBV3-1
J: TRBJ2-5
length: 14
size: .
CDR3: CASSQDFSQETQYF

V: TRBV28
J: TRBJ2-2
length: 15
size: .
CDR3: CASSASTVNTGELFF

V: TRBV28
J: TRBJ2-3
length: 12
size: .
CDR3: CASRDYPDTQYF

V: TRBV5-1
J: .
length: 15
size: .
CDR3: CASSPRGVRDYEQYF

V: TRBV6-1
J: TRBJ2-6
length: 17
size: few
CDR3: CASCGWGANSGANVLTF

V: TRBV7-9
J: TRBJ1-1
length: 12
size: .
CDR3: CASSATGFVAFF